This T cell receptor beta chain was recovered during a study of graft-versus-host responses after intestinal transplantation. Study background: Every transplant recipient was induced with anti-thymocyte globulin, then maintained on tacrolimus and steroids for roughly 3 years.

A remark on this clone: Antigen specificity is unknown.

Points from the study as a whole: Some GvH clones appeared in ileal mucosa or blood before recipient bone marrow.

Clones were sequenced by immunoSEQ multiplex PCR, and TCRdb holds only the in-frame ones, with some missing. The sample holds approximately 85,000 clones; 85% to 95% are singletons and the top ten take about 1.1%. The length of the CDR3 is 15 residues. V was clipped by 4 bases and J by 4 bases, with 18 bases between them. CDR1 is SGHDT and CDR2 is YYEEEE in the germline V gene. The sequences come from unstimulated CD8+ T cells sorted from spleen or lymph node cells, collected before transplant. The TCR sequence derives from a human donor who was the organ donor for an intestinal transplant. The gene calls are TRBV5-6 and TRBJ2-7, with D perhaps TRBD2 (6 bases). The CDR3 nucleotides read TGTGCCAGCAGCCCGGGACTCCCCAACGCTTACGAGCAGTACTTC. Translation: CASSPGLPNAYEQYF.